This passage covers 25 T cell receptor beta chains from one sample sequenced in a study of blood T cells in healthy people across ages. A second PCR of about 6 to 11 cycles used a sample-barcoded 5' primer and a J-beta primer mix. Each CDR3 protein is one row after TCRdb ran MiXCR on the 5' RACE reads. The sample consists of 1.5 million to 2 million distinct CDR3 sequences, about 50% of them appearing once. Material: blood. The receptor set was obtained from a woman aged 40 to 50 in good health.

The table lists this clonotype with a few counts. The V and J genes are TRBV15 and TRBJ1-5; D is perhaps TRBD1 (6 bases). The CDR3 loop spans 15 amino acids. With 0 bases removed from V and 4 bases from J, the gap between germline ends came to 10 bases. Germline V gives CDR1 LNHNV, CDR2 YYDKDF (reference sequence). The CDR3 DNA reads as TGTGCCACCAGCAGAGATCGACAGGTGAATCAGCCCCAGCATTTT. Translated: CATSRDRQVNQPQHF. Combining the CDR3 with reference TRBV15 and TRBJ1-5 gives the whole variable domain DAMVIQNPRYQVTQFGKPVTLSCSQTLNHNVMYWYQQKSSQAPKLLFHYYDKDFNNEADTPDNFQSRRPNTSFCFLDIRSPGLGDTAMYLCATSRDRQVNQPQHFGDGTRLSIL.

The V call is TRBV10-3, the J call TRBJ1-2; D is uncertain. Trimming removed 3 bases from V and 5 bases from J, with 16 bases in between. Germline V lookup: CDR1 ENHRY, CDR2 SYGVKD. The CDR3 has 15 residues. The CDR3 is CAISEGPQAFYGYTF. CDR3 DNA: TGTGCCATCAGTGAAGGCCCCCAAGCCTTTTATGGCTACACCTTC.

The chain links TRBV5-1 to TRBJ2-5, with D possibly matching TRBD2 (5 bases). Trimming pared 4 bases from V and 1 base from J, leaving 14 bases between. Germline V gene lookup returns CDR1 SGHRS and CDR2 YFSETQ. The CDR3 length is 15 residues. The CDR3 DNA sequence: TGCGCCAGCAGCAGCCTGACTACCACCCAAGAGACCCAGTACTTC. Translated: CASSSLTTTQETQYF.

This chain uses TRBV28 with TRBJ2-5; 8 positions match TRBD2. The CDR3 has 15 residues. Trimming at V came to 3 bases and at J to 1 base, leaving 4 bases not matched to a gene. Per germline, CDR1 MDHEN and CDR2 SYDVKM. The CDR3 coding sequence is TGTGCCAGCAGTTTTGACGGGGGGGTCCAAGAGACCCAGTACTTC. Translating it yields CASSFDGGVQETQYF. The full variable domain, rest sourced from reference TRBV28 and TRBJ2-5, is DVKVTQSSRYLVKRTGEKVFLECVQDMDHENMFWYRQDPGLGLRLIYFSYDVKMKEKGDIPEGYSVSREKKERFSLILESASTNQTSMYLCASSFDGGVQETQYFGPGTRLLVL.

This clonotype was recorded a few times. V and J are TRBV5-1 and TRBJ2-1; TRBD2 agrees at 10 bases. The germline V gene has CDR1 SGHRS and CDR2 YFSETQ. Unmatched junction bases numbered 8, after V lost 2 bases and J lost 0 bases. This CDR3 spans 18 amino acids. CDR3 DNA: TGCGCCAGCAGCTTATGGCTAGCGGGGGAAAGCTCCTACAATGAGCAGTTCTTC. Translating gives CASSLWLAGESSYNEQFF.

The CDR3 loop is CAIADRRLGEQYF. The CDR3 nucleotides read TGTGCCATTGCGGACAGACGCCTGGGAGAGCAGTACTTC. This chain uses TRBV6-1 with TRBJ2-7; possible D gene TRBD1, 6 bases. The V gene's germline CDR1 is MNHNS and CDR2 SASEGT. The V end lost 10 bases, the J end lost 7 bases, and 20 bases lay between the germline ends. The CDR3 is made up of 13 amino acids.

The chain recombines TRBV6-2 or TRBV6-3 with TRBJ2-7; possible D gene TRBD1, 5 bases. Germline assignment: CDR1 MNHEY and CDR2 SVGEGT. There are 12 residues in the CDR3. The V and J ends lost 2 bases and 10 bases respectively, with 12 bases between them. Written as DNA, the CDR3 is TGTGCCAGCAGTTACCCGGACAAAGAACAGTACTTC. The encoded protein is CASSYPDKEQYF.

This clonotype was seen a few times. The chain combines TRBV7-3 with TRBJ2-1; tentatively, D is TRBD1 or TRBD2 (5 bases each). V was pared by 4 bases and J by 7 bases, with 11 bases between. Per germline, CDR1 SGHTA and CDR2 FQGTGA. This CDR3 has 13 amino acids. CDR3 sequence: CASSSRQRNEQFF. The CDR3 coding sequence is TGTGCCAGCAGCTCGCGACAGCGGAATGAGCAGTTCTTC.

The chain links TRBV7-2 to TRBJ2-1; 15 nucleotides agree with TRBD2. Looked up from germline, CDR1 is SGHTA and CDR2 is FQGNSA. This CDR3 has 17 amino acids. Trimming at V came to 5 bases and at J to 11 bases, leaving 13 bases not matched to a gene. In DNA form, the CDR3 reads TGTGCCAGCAGCCCTCGCCGGACTAGCGGGGGGGGAAGTCAGCAGTTCTTC. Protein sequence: CASSPRRTSGGGSQQFF.

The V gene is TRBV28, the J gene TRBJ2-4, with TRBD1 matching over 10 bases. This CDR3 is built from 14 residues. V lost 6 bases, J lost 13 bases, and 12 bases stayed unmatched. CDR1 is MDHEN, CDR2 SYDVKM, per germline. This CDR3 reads CASRIDRGPREQYF. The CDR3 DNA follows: TGTGCCAGCAGAATAGACAGGGGGCCTCGGGAGCAGTACTTC.

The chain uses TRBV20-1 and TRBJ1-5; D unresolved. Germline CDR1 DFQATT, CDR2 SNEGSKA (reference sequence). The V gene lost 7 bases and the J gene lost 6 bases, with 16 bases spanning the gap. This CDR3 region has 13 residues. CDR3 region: CSGGSSAGQPQHF. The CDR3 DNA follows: TGCAGTGGGGGAAGTTCAGCAGGTCAGCCCCAGCATTTT.

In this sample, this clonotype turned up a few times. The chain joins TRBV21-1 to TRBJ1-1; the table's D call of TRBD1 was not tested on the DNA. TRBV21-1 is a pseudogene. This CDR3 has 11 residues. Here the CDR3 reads CAGKGGQEAFF. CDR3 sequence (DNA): TGTGCCGGCAAGGGGGGACAGGAAGCTTTCTTT.

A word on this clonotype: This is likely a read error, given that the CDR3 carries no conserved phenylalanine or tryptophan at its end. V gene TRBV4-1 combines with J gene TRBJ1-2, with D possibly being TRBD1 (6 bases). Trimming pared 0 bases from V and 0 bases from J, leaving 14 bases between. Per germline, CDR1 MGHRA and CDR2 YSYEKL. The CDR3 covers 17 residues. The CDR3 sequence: CASSQDPTGWANYGYTV. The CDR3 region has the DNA TGCGCCAGCAGCCAAGATCCGACAGGTTGGGCTAACTATGGCTACACCGTC.

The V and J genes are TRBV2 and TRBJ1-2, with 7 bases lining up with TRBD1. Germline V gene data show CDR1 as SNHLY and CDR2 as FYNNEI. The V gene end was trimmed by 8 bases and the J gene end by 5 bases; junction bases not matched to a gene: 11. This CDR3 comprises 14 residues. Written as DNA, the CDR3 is TGTGCCAGCGGACCCGGGACAGAAACTTATGGCTACACCTTC. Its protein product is CASGPGTETYGYTF. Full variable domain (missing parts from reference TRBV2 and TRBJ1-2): EPEVTQTPSHQVTQMGQEVILRCVPISNHLYFYWYRQILGQKVEFLVSFYNNEISEKSEIFDDQFSVERPDGSNFTLKIRSTKLEDSAMYFCASGPGTETYGYTFGSGTRLTVV.

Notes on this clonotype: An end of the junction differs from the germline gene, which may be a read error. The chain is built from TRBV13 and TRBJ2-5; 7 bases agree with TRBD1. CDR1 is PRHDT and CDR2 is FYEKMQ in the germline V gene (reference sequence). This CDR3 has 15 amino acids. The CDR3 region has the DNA TGTACCAGCTCGGTTAGGGGGCACAATCAAGAGACCCAGTACTTC. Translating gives CTSSVRGHNQETQYF.

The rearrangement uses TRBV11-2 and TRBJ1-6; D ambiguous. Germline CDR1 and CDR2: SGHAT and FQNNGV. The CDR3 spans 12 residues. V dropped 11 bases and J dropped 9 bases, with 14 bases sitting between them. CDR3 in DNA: TGTGCCGGCCTAAATCTAGGTTCACCCCTCCACTTT. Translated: CAGLNLGSPLHF.

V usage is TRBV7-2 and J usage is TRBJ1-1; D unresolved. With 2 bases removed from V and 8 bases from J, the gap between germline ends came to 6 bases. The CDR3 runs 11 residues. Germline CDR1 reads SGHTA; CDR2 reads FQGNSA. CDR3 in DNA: TGTGCCAGCAGCTTAAAGTTCGAAGCTTTCTTT. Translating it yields CASSLKFEAFF.

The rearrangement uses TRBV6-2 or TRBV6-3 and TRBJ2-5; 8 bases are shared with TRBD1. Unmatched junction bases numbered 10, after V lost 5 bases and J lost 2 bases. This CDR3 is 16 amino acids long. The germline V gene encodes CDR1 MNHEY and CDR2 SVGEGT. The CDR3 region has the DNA TGTGCCAGCAGTCCCTACGGACAGGGTCCACAAGAGACCCAGTACTTC. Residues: CASSPYGQGPQETQYF.

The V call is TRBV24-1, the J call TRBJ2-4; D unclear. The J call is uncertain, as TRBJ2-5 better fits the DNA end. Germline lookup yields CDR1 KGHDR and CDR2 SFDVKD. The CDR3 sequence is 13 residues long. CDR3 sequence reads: CATSDTRAETQYF. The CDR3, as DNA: TGTGCCACCAGTGATACCCGGGCGGAGACCCAGTACTTC.

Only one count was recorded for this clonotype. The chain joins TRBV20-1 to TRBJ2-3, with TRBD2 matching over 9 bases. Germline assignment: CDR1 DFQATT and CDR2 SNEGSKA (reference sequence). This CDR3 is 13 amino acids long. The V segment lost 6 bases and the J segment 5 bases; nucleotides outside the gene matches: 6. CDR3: CSAIAGVGDTQYF. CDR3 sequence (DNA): TGCAGTGCGATAGCGGGGGTGGGAGATACGCAGTATTTT.

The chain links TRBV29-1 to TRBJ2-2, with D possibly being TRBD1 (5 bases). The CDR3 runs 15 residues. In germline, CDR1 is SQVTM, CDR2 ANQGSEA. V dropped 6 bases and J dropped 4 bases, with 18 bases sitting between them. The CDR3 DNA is TGCAGCGTCCACGACAGAGAAAAGGTCACCGGGGAGCTGTTTTTT. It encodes CSVHDREKVTGELFF.

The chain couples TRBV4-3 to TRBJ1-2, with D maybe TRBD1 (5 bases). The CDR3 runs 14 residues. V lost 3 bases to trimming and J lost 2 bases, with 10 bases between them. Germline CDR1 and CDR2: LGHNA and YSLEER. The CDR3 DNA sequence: TGCGCCAGCAGCCATTTCTCAGGGAACTATGGCTACACCTTC. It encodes CASSHFSGNYGYTF.

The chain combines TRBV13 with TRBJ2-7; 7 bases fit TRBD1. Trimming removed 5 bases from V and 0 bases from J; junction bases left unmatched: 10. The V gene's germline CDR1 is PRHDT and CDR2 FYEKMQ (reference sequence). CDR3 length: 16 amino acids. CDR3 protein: CASSLNYRGSSYEQYF. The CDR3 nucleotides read TGTGCCAGCAGCCTAAACTACAGGGGAAGCTCCTACGAGCAGTACTTC.

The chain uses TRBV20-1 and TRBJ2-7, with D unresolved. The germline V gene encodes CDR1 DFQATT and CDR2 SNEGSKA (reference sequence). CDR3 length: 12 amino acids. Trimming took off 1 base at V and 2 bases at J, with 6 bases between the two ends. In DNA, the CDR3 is TGCAGTGCTAGAGCAGCGACCTACGAGCAGTACTTC. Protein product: CSARAATYEQYF.

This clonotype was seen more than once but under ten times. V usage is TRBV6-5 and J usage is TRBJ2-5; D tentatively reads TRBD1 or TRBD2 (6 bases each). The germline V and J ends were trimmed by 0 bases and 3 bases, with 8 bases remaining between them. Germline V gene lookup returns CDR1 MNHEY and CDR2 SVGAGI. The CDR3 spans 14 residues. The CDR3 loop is CASSYSGGEETQYF. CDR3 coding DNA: TGTGCCAGCAGTTACTCGGGGGGCGAAGAGACCCAGTACTTC.